This T cell receptor (beta chain) was obtained from a study of cytomegalovirus exposure and HLA in healthy donors. Broader study findings: Later analysis identified about 18,000 TCR beta sequences associated with HLA alleles, using a false discovery rate threshold of 0.05. Reported results showed that the classifier diagnosed cytomegalovirus status with high specificity and sensitivity.

As regards this clone: No antigen is known for it.

Healthy individuals who donated bone marrow served as the donors. Primers included in the PCR were 60 Vbeta and 13 Jbeta primers. Some clones are missing from TCRdb's copy, which holds only in-frame ones; the method was immunoSEQ multiplex PCR. The sample has about 37,000 clones, around 69% seen once. With 5 bases clipped from V and 5 bases from J, the junction kept 10 bases outside the gene matches. The germline V gene has CDR1 LNHDA and CDR2 SQIVND (reference sequence). The length of the CDR3 is 16 residues. The genes are TRBV19 and TRBJ2-5; 11 bases map to TRBD2. The sequence came from a man in his thirties or forties in good health and CMV-seronegative. Sequenced input: PBMCs. The CDR3 sequence is CASSGGLAGGEETQYF. For the CDR3, the DNA is TGTGCCAGTAGTGGGGGTCTAGCGGGGGGAGAGGAGACCCAGTACTTC.